The subject of this entry is one TCR beta chain. Its cognate antigen is unknown. Sequencing used cDNA as its template, made by extracting RNA and reverse transcribing it. The data were produced by immunoSEQ multiplex PCR, yet TCRdb's version contains in-frame clones alone and is incomplete. Seen here are hundreds of thousands of clones, approximately 60% observed once, and the top ten hold about 0.89%. The treatment denotes: oral pan-JAK inhibitor, 5-10 mg twice daily. Punch biopsies of lesional scalp, plus peripheral blood, were taken from alopecia areata patients. This sample was taken from a study of CD8+ T cells in alopecia areata. Across the whole study: Disease severity was quantified as SALT score of affected scalp area.

Findings and caveats of the study: Whether baseline CD8+ expansion is linked to response remains uncertain, given a single nonresponder. Persistence in scalp and blood during tofacitinib was observed for many expanded lesional clones.

CDR1 and CDR2 (germline): MNHEY, SVGAGI. V was clipped by 2 bases and J by 2 bases, with 10 bases between them. The length of the CDR3 is 14 residues. Sequenced material: CD4+ T cells sorted from blood, taken at roughly week 53, from a patient treated with tofacitinib. The chain is built from TRBV6-5 and TRBJ2-7; D uncertain. The clonotype comes from a human donor with alopecia areata. The CDR3 sequence: CASSYGQVTYEQYF. The DNA of the CDR3 is TGTGCCAGCAGTTACGGGCAGGTTACCTACGAGCAGTACTTC.